This entry is about one TCR beta chain. Antigen: not known. These data come from a study of CD8 T cells in Susac syndrome. The study, taken as a whole, reports: The relatively small number of individuals in the TCR sequencing and HLA analysis was acknowledged by the study.

RNA totalling about 0.45 to 1 ug underwent reverse transcription with random hexamers. immunoSEQ multiplex PCR amplified TCR beta CDR3 across 54 Vbeta, 13 Jbeta. TCRdb analysed the immunoSEQ multiplex PCR reads with MiXCR anew, one entry per CDR3 protein. This table has roughly 300,000 distinct CDR3 sequences, roughly 84% appearing once. The ends were cut back, 0 bases at V and 5 bases at J, with 14 bases in the middle. The CDR3 runs 15 residues. Germline loops: CDR1 MNHEY, CDR2 SMNVEV (reference sequence). Control patients had untreated stable or active relapsing-remitting multiple sclerosis by revised McDonald criteria. FACS was used to enrich TEMRA cells, whereas the CD8+ and CD4+ T cells were obtained by negative isolation.

The specimen sequenced was CD8+ T cells from PBMCs. The chain combines TRBV27 with TRBJ2-7; D ambiguous. This receptor was obtained from a human donor with multiple sclerosis. The CDR3 coding sequence is TGTGCCAGCAGTTTATCGAGTCTGAGGAGCCACGAGCAGTACTTC. Translated, it gives CASSLSSLRSHEQYF.